Below, one TCR beta chain is given with its context. Its antigen is unknown. This sample was taken from a study of cytomegalovirus exposure and HLA in healthy donors. Study results and caveats: The productive fraction for most TCR beta V segments was about 87% or about 30% in an earlier analysis.

The CDR3 extends over 14 amino acids. Germline V gene sequence: CDR1 SGHAT, CDR2 FQNNGV. Trimming removed 2 bases at V and 7 bases at J, with 12 bases between. PCR involved 60 Vbeta and 13 Jbeta primers. Sequencing was performed with immunoSEQ multiplex PCR; in TCRdb, only in-frame clones are kept and a portion is missing. The sample contains about 150,000 clones, 75% to 90% of which appear only once. This clonotype was obtained from a male donor in good health and CMV-seropositive. The chain joins TRBV11-2 to TRBJ1-5; the D gene is possibly TRBD1 (5 bases). Input material: PBMCs. This CDR3 reads CASSLRVGGQPQHF. In DNA, the CDR3 is TGTGCCAGCAGCTTAAGGGTTGGGGGGCAGCCCCAGCATTTT.